The rows below give T cell receptor beta chains drawn from one sample of a study of blood T cell repertoires in COVID-19. Method: immunoSEQ multiplex PCR; TCRdb's copy keeps in-frame clones and lacks some. The sample has about 240,000 clones; almost 85% are singletons. The sample consisted of peripheral blood. All receptors derive from a man in his forties or fifties with acute or convalescent COVID-19. CDR3s include the opening cysteine and the closing phenylalanine or tryptophan. The D gene is left open where the match is weak. A row's size may be missing; if present it is once, few, many or a size class.

TRBV28	.	.	TRBJ1-5	CASSLVPRQPQHF	TGTGCCAGCAGTTTGGTTCCACGGCAGCCCCAGCATTTT
TRBV5-5	.	TRBD1	TRBJ1-5	CASSYSLTGVDNQPQHF	TGTGCCAGCAGCTATTCCCTGACAGGGGTAGACAATCAGCCCCAGCATTTT
TRBV19	.	.	TRBJ1-4	CASKPPGGWEKLFF	TGTGCCAGTAAACCCCCCGGAGGGTGGGAAAAACTGTTTTTT
TRBV18	.	TRBD1	TRBJ1-4	CASSLTMGQELEKLFF	TGTGCCAGCTCACTCACCATGGGACAGGAGCTTGAAAAACTGTTTTTT
TRBV10-3	.	TRBD2	TRBJ2-1	CAIRLAGGDEQFF	TGTGCCATCAGACTAGCGGGGGGTGATGAGCAGTTCTTC
TRBV11-3	.	TRBD2	TRBJ2-1	CASSWASGEYNEQFF	TGTGCCAGCAGTTGGGCTAGCGGGGAGTACAATGAGCAGTTCTTC
TRBV5-1	.	.	TRBJ1-2	CASSSSGMRNYGYTF	TGCGCCAGCAGCTCCTCAGGGATGCGCAACTATGGCTACACCTTC
TRBV5-6	.	.	TRBJ1-2	CASSPNTEYGYTF	TGTGCCAGCAGCCCTAACACAGAGTATGGCTACACCTTC
TRBV6-5	.	.	TRBJ1-1	CASRTDLAGEAFF	TGTGCCAGCAGAACCGACCTGGCGGGTGAAGCTTTCTTT
TRBV27	.	TRBD2	TRBJ2-3	CASSLKRETAQYF	TGTGCCAGCAGTTTAAAGCGGGAGACGGCGCAGTATTTT
TRBV27	.	TRBD1	TRBJ2-7	CASSPHRGKSEQYF	TGTGCCAGCAGTCCCCACAGGGGGAAAAGCGAGCAGTACTTC
TRBV24-1	.	TRBD1	TRBJ2-1	CATSGTGAYNEQFF	TGTGCCACCAGTGGGACAGGGGCCTACAATGAGCAGTTCTTC
TRBV5-3	.	.	TRBJ2-1	CARSLLAWIPYNEQFF	TGTGCCAGAAGCCTACTAGCTTGGATCCCCTACAATGAGCAGTTCTTC
TRBV19	.	.	TRBJ1-4	CATVDSATNEKLFF	TGTGCCACGGTTGACAGTGCAACTAATGAAAAACTGTTTTTT
TRBV5-8	few	TRBD1	TRBJ1-2	CASSLRTGLSYGYTF	TGTGCCAGCAGCTTGAGGACAGGGCTAAGCTATGGCTACACCTTC
TRBV4-2	.	TRBD2	TRBJ2-3	CASSPLHGGAGSTDTQYF	TGTGCCAGCAGCCCTCTACATGGGGGAGCGGGAAGCACAGATACGCAGTATTTT
TRBV5-6	.	.	TRBJ1-5	CASSFSVGHQPQHF	TGTGCCAGCAGCTTCTCGGTGGGGCATCAGCCCCAGCATTTT
TRBV5-5	.	.	TRBJ1-4	CASSLLDQANEKLFF	TGTGCCAGCAGCTTGTTAGACCAGGCTAATGAAAAACTGTTTTTT
TRBV9	.	.	TRBJ1-3	CASSVGGFGNTIYF	TGTGCCAGCAGCGTAGGCGGGTTCGGAAACACCATATATTTT
TRBV30	.	.	TRBJ1-1	CAWTLPSWGVAFF	TGTGCCTGGACTCTGCCCTCTTGGGGAGTAGCTTTCTTT
TRBV30	once	.	TRBJ1-2	CAWSRKGRNYGYTF	TGTGCCTGGAGTAGGAAGGGGCGGAACTATGGCTACACCTTC
TRBV27	.	TRBD1	TRBJ1-2	CASSLGTGAYGYTF	TGTGCCAGCAGTCTAGGGACAGGGGCCTATGGCTACACCTTC
TRBV6-6	.	TRBD1	TRBJ2-7	CASSSPSTGDEQYF	TGTGCCAGCAGTTCTCCGTCGACAGGGGACGAGCAGTACTTC
TRBV19	.	.	TRBJ1-3	CASSARGYGNTIYF	TGTGCCAGTAGTGCCCGGGGGTATGGAAACACCATATATTTT
TRBV7-2	.	TRBD2	TRBJ2-3	CASSLSSGATDTQYF	TGTGCCAGCAGCTTATCGAGCGGGGCCACAGATACGCAGTATTTT
TRBV12-3/TRBV12-4	many	.	TRBJ2-3	CASLGEDTDTQYF	TGTGCCAGCTTAGGGGAAGACACAGATACGCAGTATTTT
TRBV3-1/TRBV3-2	.	.	TRBJ1-4	CASSPSVGVNEKLFF	TGTGCCAGCAGCCCGTCGGTCGGGGTTAATGAAAAACTGTTTTTT
TRBV20-1	.	.	TRBJ2-5	CSAAWETQYF	TGCAGTGCTGCGTGGGAGACCCAGTACTTC
TRBV5-1	.	.	TRBJ2-2	CASKETANTGELFF	TGCGCCAGCAAAGAGACAGCCAATACCGGGGAGCTGTTTTTT
TRBV19	.	.	TRBJ1-4	CASSRPNEKLFF	TGTGCCAGTAGCAGGCCAAATGAAAAACTGTTTTTT
TRBV3-1/TRBV3-2	.	.	TRBJ1-5	CASSQDGGGPQHF	TGTGCCAGCAGCCAAGATGGGGGGGGGCCCCAGCATTTT
TRBV6-4	.	TRBD1	TRBJ1-4	CASSDRGPPNEKLFF	TGTGCCAGCAGTGATAGGGGGCCGCCTAATGAAAAACTGTTTTTT
TRBV5-1	once	TRBD2	TRBJ2-1	CASSPTSGGRNEQFF	TGCGCCAGCAGCCCGACTAGCGGGGGGAGGAATGAGCAGTTCTTC
TRBV2	.	TRBD1	TRBJ2-5	CASRHTGGQYF	TGTGCCAGCAGACACACAGGGGGCCAGTACTTC
TRBV7-8	.	TRBD2	TRBJ2-3	CASSSERGYTDTQYF	TGTGCCAGCAGCTCCGAGCGGGGATACACAGATACGCAGTATTTT
TRBV12-5	.	TRBD2	TRBJ2-3	CASGLLAGDTGTQYF	TGTGCTAGTGGTTTGTTAGCGGGAGATACAGGTACGCAGTATTTT
TRBV29-1	.	.	TRBJ2-1	CSVRYGGVSYNEQFF	TGCAGCGTGAGATACGGGGGAGTCTCCTACAATGAGCAGTTCTTC
TRBV19	.	.	TRBJ1-2	CASSIEGPYGYTF	TGTGCCAGTAGTATAGAGGGGCCCTATGGCTACACCTTC
TRBV7-8	.	TRBD2	TRBJ2-3	CASSLAGGGAHTQYF	TGTGCCAGCAGCTTGGCGGGGGGCGGGGCGCATACGCAGTATTTT
TRBV7-9	.	TRBD1	TRBJ2-7	CASSSFRTGDEQYF	TGTGCCAGCAGCTCCTTCCGGACAGGAGACGAGCAGTACTTC
TRBV12-5	once	TRBD1	TRBJ1-5	CASGLVLGQGAWQPQHF	TGTGCTAGTGGTTTGGTACTAGGGCAGGGGGCATGGCAGCCCCAGCATTTT
TRBV19	once	.	TRBJ2-7	CASSIRDSSYEQYF	TGTGCCAGTAGTATCCGGGACTCCTCCTACGAGCAGTACTTC
TRBV6-5	.	TRBD1	TRBJ1-1	CASGQGGSTEAFF	TGTGCCAGCGGACAGGGGGGCTCCACTGAAGCTTTCTTT
TRBV19	.	TRBD1	TRBJ2-6	CASRNNLGQGTSGANVLTF	TGTGCCAGTAGAAACAACCTCGGACAGGGGACCTCTGGGGCCAACGTCCTGACTTTC
TRBV27	once	TRBD2	TRBJ2-1	CASSLSGLAGPSYNEQFF	TGTGCCAGCAGTTTATCGGGACTAGCGGGGCCCTCCTACAATGAGCAGTTCTTC
TRBV9	.	.	TRBJ2-3	CASSVLSGQTDTQYF	TGTGCCAGCAGCGTCCTTTCCGGACAGACAGATACGCAGTATTTT
TRBV6-5	.	TRBD1	TRBJ2-2	CASSYSTGGSGELFF	TGTGCCAGCAGTTACTCTACAGGGGGATCCGGGGAGCTGTTTTTT
TRBV6-5	.	.	TRBJ1-2	CASSTSPLGGYTF	TGTGCCAGCAGTACGAGCCCCCTAGGTGGCTACACCTTC